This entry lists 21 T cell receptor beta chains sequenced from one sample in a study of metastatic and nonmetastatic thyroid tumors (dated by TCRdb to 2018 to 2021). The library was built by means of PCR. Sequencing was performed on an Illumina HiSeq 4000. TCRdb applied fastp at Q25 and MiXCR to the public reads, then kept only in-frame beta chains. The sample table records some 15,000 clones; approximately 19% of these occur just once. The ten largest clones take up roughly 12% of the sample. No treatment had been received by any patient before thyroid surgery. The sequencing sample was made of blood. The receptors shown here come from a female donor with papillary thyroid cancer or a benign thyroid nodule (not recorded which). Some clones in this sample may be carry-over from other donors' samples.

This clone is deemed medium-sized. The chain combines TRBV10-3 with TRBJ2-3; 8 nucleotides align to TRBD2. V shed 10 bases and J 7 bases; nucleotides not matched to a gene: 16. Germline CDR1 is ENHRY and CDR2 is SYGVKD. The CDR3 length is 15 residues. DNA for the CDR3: TGTGCCACCAAGGGTGGCGGGGGGACTATATATACGCAGTATTTT. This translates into CATKGGGGTIYTQYF.

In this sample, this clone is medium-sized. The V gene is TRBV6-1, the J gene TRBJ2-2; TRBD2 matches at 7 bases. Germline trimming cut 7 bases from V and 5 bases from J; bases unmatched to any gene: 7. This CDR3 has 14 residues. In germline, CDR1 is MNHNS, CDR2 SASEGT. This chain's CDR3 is CASTGTSVTGELFF. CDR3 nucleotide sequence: TGTGCCAGCACCGGTACTAGCGTAACCGGGGAGCTGTTTTTT.

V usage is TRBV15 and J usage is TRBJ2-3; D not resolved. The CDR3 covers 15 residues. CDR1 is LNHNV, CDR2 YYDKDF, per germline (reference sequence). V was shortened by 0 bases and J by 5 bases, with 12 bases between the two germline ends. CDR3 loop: CATSRDHGSIDTQYF. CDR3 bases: TGTGCCACCAGCAGAGACCACGGTAGTATAGATACGCAGTATTTT.

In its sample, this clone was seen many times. For the CDR3, the DNA is TGTGCCAGCAGCGTAGCGCCGGGCGGGGACTATGGCTACACCTTC. Translated: CASSVAPGGDYGYTF. The rearrangement uses TRBV9 and TRBJ1-2; D ambiguous. Germline CDR1 reads SGDLS; CDR2 reads YYNGEE. CDR3 length: 15 amino acids. V was cut by 0 bases and J by 3 bases, with 12 bases left in between.

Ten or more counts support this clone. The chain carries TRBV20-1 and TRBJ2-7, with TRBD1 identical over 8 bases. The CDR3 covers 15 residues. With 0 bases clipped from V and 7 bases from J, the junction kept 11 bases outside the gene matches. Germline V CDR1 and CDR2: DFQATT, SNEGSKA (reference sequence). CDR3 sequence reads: CSARDWGQDLGEQYF. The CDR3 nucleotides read TGCAGTGCTAGAGATTGGGGACAGGACCTTGGGGAGCAGTACTTC.

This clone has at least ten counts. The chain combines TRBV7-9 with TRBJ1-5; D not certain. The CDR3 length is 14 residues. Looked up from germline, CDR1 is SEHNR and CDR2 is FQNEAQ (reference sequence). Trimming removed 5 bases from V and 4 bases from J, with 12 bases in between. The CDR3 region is CASSQSVSNQPQHF. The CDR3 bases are TGTGCCAGCAGCCAGAGCGTCAGTAATCAGCCCCAGCATTTT.

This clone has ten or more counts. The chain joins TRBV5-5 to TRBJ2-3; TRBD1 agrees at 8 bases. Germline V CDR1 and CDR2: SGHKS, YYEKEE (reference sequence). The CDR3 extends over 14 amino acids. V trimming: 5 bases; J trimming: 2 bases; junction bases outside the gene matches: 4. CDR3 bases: TGTGCCAGCAGAATGACAGGGGACACAGATACGCAGTATTTT. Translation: CASRMTGDTDTQYF.

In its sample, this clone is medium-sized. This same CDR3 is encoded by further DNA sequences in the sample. The CDR3 loop is CATQGIHGYTF. The CDR3 coding sequence is TGTGCCACCCAGGGGATCCATGGCTACACCTTC. The chain couples TRBV24-1 to TRBJ1-2; D is perhaps TRBD1 (6 bases). The CDR3 sequence is 11 residues long. V lost 9 bases, J lost 6 bases, and 10 bases lay in between. Germline CDR1 and CDR2: KGHDR and SFDVKD.

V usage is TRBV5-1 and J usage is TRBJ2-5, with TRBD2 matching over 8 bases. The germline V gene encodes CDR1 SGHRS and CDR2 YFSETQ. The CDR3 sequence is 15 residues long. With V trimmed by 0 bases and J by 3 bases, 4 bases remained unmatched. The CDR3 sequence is CASSLDGGDKETQYF. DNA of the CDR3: TGCGCCAGCAGCTTGGACGGGGGGGACAAAGAGACCCAGTACTTC.

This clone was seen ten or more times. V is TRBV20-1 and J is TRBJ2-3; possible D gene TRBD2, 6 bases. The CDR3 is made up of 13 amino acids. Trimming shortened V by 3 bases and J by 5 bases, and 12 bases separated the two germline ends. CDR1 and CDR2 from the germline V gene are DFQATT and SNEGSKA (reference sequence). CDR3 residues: CSARKGGVDTQYF. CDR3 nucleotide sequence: TGCAGTGCTAGGAAGGGCGGGGTAGATACGCAGTATTTT.

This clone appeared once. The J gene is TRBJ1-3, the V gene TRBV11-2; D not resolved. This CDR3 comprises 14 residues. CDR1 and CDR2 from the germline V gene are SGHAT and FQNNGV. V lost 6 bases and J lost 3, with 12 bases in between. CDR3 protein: CASSRAGGGNTIYF. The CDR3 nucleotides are TGTGCCAGCAGTCGGGCGGGCGGTGGAAACACCATATATTTT.

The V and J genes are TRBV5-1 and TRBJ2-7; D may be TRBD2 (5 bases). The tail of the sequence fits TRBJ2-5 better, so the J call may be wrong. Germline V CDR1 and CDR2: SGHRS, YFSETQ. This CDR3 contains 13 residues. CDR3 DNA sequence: TGCGCCAGCAGCCCGAGGGTCCAAGAGACCCAGTACTTC. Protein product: CASSPRVQETQYF.

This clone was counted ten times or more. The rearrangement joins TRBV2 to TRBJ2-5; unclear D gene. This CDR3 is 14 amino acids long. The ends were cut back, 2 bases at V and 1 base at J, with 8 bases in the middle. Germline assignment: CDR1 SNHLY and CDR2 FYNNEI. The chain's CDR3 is CASSEFDGQETQYF. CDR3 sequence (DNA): TGTGCCAGCAGTGAATTTGACGGCCAAGAGACCCAGTACTTC. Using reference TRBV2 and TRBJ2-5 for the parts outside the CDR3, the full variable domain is EPEVTQTPSHQVTQMGQEVILRCVPISNHLYFYWYRQILGQKVEFLVSFYNNEISEKSEIFDDQFSVERPDGSNFTLKIRSTKLEDSAMYFCASSEFDGQETQYFGPGTRLLVL.

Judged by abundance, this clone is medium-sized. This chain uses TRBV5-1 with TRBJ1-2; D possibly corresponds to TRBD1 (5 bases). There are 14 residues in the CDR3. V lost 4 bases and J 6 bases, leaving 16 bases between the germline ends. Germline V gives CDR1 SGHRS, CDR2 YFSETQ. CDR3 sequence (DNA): TGCGCCAGCAGCCAGGGTACCGTGGGGGATGGCTACACCTTC. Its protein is CASSQGTVGDGYTF.

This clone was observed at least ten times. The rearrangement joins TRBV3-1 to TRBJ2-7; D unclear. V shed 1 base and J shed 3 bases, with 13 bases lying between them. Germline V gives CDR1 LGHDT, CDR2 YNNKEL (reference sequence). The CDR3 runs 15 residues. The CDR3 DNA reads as TGTGCCAGCAGCCAAGGTTCCGGCTACCACTACGAGCAGTACTTC. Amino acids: CASSQGSGYHYEQYF.

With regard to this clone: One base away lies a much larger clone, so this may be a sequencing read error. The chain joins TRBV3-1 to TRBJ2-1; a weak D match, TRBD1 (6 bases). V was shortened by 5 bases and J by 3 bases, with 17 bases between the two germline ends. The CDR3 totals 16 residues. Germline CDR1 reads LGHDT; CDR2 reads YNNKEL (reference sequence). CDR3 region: CASSSAAGADYNEQFF. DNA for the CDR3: TGTGCCAGCAGCAGTGCTGCAGGGGCCGACTACAATGAGCAGTTCTTC.

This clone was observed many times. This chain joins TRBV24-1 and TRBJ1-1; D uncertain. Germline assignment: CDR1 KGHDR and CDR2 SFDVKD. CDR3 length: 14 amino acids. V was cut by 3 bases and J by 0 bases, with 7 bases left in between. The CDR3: CATSDPGLNTEAFF. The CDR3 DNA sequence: TGTGCCACCAGTGATCCCGGTCTGAACACTGAAGCTTTCTTT.

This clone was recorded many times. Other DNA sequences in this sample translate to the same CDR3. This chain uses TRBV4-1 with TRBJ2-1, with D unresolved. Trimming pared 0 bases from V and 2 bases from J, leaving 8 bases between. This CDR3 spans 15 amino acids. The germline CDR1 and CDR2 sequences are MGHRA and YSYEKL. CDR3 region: CASSQEQPTYNEQFF. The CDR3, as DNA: TGCGCCAGCAGCCAAGAGCAACCAACCTACAATGAGCAGTTCTTC.

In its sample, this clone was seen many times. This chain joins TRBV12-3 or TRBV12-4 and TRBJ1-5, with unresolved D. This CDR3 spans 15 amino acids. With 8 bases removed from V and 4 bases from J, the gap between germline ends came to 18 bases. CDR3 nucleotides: TGTGCCAGCCGCCTTGCCGGGGAGACTAATCAGCCCCAGCATTTT. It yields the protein CASRLAGETNQPQHF.

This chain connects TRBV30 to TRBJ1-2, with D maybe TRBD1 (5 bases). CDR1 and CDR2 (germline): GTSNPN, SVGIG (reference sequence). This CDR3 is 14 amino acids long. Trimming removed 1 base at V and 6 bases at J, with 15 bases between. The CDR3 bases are TGTGCCTGGAGTGACTGGGCAGGGTTCGATGGCTACACCTTC. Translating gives CAWSDWAGFDGYTF.

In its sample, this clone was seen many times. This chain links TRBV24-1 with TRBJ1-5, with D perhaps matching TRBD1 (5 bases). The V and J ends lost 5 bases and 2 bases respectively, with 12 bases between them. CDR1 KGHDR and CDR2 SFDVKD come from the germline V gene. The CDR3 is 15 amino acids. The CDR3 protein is CATSAPGDGNQPQHF. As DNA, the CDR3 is TGTGCCACCAGTGCTCCGGGGGACGGCAATCAGCCCCAGCATTTT.